The T cell receptor beta chain described here comes from a study of OX40 agonist ivuxolimab in advanced cancers. The protocol was immunoSEQ multiplex PCR, while the TCRdb copy is restricted to in-frame clones and leaves out a portion. The sample shows around 80,000 clones, 70% to 90% of them seen only once. Deletions cut 0 bases from V and 1 base from J, with 6 bases between. CDR1 is MNHNY and CDR2 is SVGAGI in the germline V gene (reference sequence). CDR3 length equals 14 residues. This sequence was found in an adult with an advanced solid tumor such as melanoma, head and neck, liver or kidney cancer. This sample comprised CD4+ or CD8+ T cells sorted from blood, obtained in a trial of the OX40 agonist ivuxolimab. The J gene is TRBJ1-1, the V gene TRBV6-6; tentative D call: TRBD1 (5 bases). This CDR3 reads CASSYSQGNTEAFF. CDR3 DNA: TGTGCCAGCAGTTACTCTCAGGGGAACACTGAAGCTTTCTTT.